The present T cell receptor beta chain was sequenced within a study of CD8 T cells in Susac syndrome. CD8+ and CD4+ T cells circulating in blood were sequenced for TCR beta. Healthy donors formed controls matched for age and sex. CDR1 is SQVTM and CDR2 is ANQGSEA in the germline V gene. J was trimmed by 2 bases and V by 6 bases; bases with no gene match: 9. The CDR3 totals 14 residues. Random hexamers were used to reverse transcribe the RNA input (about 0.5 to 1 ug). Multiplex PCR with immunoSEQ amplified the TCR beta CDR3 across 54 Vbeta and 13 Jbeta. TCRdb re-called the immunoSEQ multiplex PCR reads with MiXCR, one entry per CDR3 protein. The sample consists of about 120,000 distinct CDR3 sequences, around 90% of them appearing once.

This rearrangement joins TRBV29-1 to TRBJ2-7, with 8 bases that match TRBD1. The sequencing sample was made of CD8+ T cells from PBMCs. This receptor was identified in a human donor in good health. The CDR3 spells CSVGGQGLTYEQYF. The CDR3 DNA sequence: TGCAGCGTGGGTGGACAGGGCCTAACCTACGAGCAGTACTTC.